The 25 T cell receptor beta chains reported below all come from one sample, sequenced in a study of T-cell reconstitution after alpha-beta-depleted transplantation in children. Unique molecular identifiers were built into the TCRbeta library. TCRdb used MiXCR to reprocess the PCR reads, holding one entry per CDR3 protein. The data show around 480,000 distinct CDR3 sequences, less than 35% seen once. The sample in question was PBMCs from the stem cell graft donor, obtained from the stem cell graft. These receptors were taken from a human donor who donated a stem cell graft to a child with aplastic anemia.

V gene TRBV29-1 combines with J gene TRBJ2-1; D is unclear. Germline V gene data show CDR1 as SQVTM and CDR2 as ANQGSEA. Trimming cost V 0 bases and J 7 bases, with 16 bases left between them. The length of the CDR3 is 15 residues. The CDR3 spells CSVEDRKLVINEQFF. For the CDR3, the DNA is TGCAGCGTTGAAGATCGGAAGTTAGTTATTAATGAGCAGTTCTTC.

CDR3 sequence (DNA): TGTGCCTGGAGTAAACAGGGGGCGTATGGCTACACCTTC. Its translation is CAWSKQGAYGYTF. The J gene is TRBJ1-2, the V gene TRBV30, with 9 bases that match TRBD1. The CDR3 is 13 amino acids. Germline V gene data show CDR1 as GTSNPN and CDR2 as SVGIG (reference sequence). Germline trimming cut 2 bases from V and 5 bases from J; bases unmatched to any gene: 3.

This CDR3 is CASSPLTGGSADTQYF. For the CDR3, the DNA is TGTGCCAGCTCACCACTCACAGGGGGTTCCGCAGATACGCAGTATTTT. The J gene is TRBJ2-3, the V gene TRBV18; 8 bases align to TRBD1. This CDR3 has 16 amino acids. The junction had 7 bases not matched to a gene; V was cut back by 1 base and J by 4 bases. Germline lookup yields CDR1 KGHSH and CDR2 LQKENI.

This clonotype was counted between two and nine times. V and J are TRBV5-6 and TRBJ2-1; D unresolved. The CDR3 is 15 residues long. Germline-derived CDR1 and CDR2 are SGHDT and YYEEEE. Trimming left V 0 bases short and J 4 bases short, with 11 bases between. CDR3 region: CASSLDETSYNEQFF. The CDR3 DNA sequence: TGTGCCAGCAGCTTGGATGAGACATCTTACAATGAGCAGTTCTTC.

This rearrangement joins TRBV5-1 to TRBJ1-2; 7 bases align to TRBD1. The junction had 3 bases not matched to a gene; V was cut back by 4 bases and J by 3 bases. Germline CDR1 SGHRS, CDR2 YFSETQ. The CDR3 sequence is 13 residues long. CDR3 amino acids: CASSPDRHYGYTF. Here the CDR3 DNA reads TGCGCCAGCAGCCCGGACAGGCACTATGGCTACACCTTC.

CDR3 in DNA: TGTGCCAGCAGCCCAAGAGGGGGAAACACAGATACGCAGTATTTT. Protein product: CASSPRGGNTDTQYF. The V gene is TRBV7-2, the J gene TRBJ2-3; perhaps TRBD1 as D (6 bases). V was trimmed by 5 bases and J by 2 bases, leaving 14 bases between them. The length of the CDR3 is 15 residues. In germline, CDR1 is SGHTA, CDR2 FQGNSA. Drawing the rest from reference TRBV7-2 and TRBJ2-3, the complete variable domain is GAGVSQSPSNKVTEKGKDVELRCDPISGHTALYWYRQSLGQGLEFLIYFQGNSAPDKSGLPSDRFSAERTGGSVSTLTIQRTQQEDSAVYLCASSPRGGNTDTQYFGPGTRLTVL.

CDR3 in amino acids: CAWRYSSSYNEQFF. The CDR3 nucleotides are TGTGCCTGGAGATACAGTAGCTCCTACAATGAGCAGTTCTTC. The chain joins TRBV30 to TRBJ2-1; D ambiguous. Germline V lookup: CDR1 GTSNPN, CDR2 SVGIG (reference sequence). V was shortened by 3 bases and J by 0 bases, with 9 bases between the two germline ends. The CDR3 length is 14 residues.

The chain uses TRBV10-3 and TRBJ2-1; 15 bases align to TRBD2. The germline V gene encodes CDR1 ENHRY and CDR2 SYGVKD. The V segment lost 4 bases and the J segment 0 bases; nucleotides outside the gene matches: 4. The length of the CDR3 is 18 residues. CDR3 sequence (DNA): TGTGCCATCAGTGGGACTAGCGGGAGGGCCGGCTCCTACAATGAGCAGTTCTTC. Translated: CAISGTSGRAGSYNEQFF.

V usage is TRBV4-3 and J usage is TRBJ2-3; 11 bases map to TRBD2. This CDR3 is 16 amino acids long. The germline gives CDR1 LGHNA, CDR2 YSLEER. J gave up 5 bases and V 0 bases, and 4 bases lay outside the gene matches. The CDR3 region has the DNA TGCGCCAGCAGCCAAGATGGTAGCGGGAGGGAAGATACGCAGTATTTT. This sequence encodes CASSQDGSGREDTQYF.

This clonotype was seen a few times. This chain connects TRBV20-1 to TRBJ2-3, with 10 bases fitting TRBD2. The CDR3 is 19 residues long. V gave up 0 bases and J gave up 0 bases; unmatched junction bases: 12. Germline lookup yields CDR1 DFQATT and CDR2 SNEGSKA (reference sequence). CDR3 bases: TGCAGTGCTAGAGATGGGAGACTAGCGGGTTCTTCTAGCACAGATACGCAGTATTTT. Translated: CSARDGRLAGSSSTDTQYF.

This clonotype has only a few counts. The chain links TRBV30 to TRBJ2-2; TRBD1 might be the D (5 bases). Germline V lookup: CDR1 GTSNPN, CDR2 SVGIG (reference sequence). V lost 3 bases and J 4 bases, leaving 21 bases between the germline ends. This CDR3 contains 17 residues. CDR3 coding DNA: TGTGCCTGGAGCAGGGCAGGGCCAGCCCGCGGCACCGGGGAGCTGTTTTTT. This gives the protein CAWSRAGPARGTGELFF.

The CDR3 loop is CASSSEVPTDTQYF. In DNA, the CDR3 is TGTGCCAGCAGCTCCGAGGTACCCACAGATACGCAGTATTTT. The chain has TRBV7-2 and TRBJ2-3; D is unresolved. The CDR3 runs to 14 residues. Germline V gene sequence: CDR1 SGHTA, CDR2 FQGNSA. Trimming pared 4 bases from V and 2 bases from J, leaving 10 bases between.

A few counts support this clonotype. This rearrangement joins TRBV29-1 to TRBJ2-3; TRBD1 agrees at 7 bases. In germline, CDR1 is SQVTM, CDR2 ANQGSEA. V lost 5 bases to trimming and J lost 2 bases; unmatched junction nucleotides: 10. The CDR3 is 15 residues long. The CDR3 nucleotides read TGCAGCGTTCGGCCCGGGACAGCAAACACAGATACGCAGTATTTT. Residues: CSVRPGTANTDTQYF.

A few counts support this clonotype. The V gene is TRBV15, the J gene TRBJ2-5; 8 bases are a match to TRBD1. Germline lookup yields CDR1 LNHNV and CDR2 YYDKDF (reference sequence). CDR3 length equals 15 residues. V lost 1 base to trimming and J lost 1 base; unmatched junction nucleotides: 2. CDR3: CATSRGDRSQETQYF. In DNA form, the CDR3 reads TGTGCCACCAGCAGAGGGGACAGGAGCCAAGAGACCCAGTACTTC.

The chain joins TRBV7-9 to TRBJ2-1, with D perhaps TRBD1 or TRBD2 (5 bases each). V shed 7 bases and J shed 4 bases, with 17 bases lying between them. The CDR3 runs 15 residues. Germline V gives CDR1 SEHNR, CDR2 FQNEAQ (reference sequence). CDR3 residues: CASIPGALPYNEQFF. The DNA for the CDR3 is TGTGCCAGCATCCCCGGGGCCCTACCGTACAATGAGCAGTTCTTC. The full variable domain, its missing parts supplied by reference TRBV7-9 and TRBJ2-1, is DTGVSQNPRHKITKRGQNVTFRCDPISEHNRLYWYRQTLGQGPEFLTYFQNEAQLEKSRLLSDRFSAERPKGSFSTLEIQRTEQGDSAMYLCASIPGALPYNEQFFGPGTRLTVL.

V and J are TRBV19 and TRBJ1-2, with D hard to call. CDR3 length: 15 amino acids. V was cut by 4 bases and J by 1 base, with 13 bases left in between. From germline, CDR1 is LNHDA and CDR2 SQIVND (reference sequence). The CDR3 DNA reads as TGTGCCAGTAGTAACGAGGACGAGGGTAACTATGGCTACACCTTC. This encodes CASSNEDEGNYGYTF.

This clonotype was counted once. CDR3 nucleotides: TGTGCCAGCCGGGGGGGTAGATCCTACGAGCAGTACTTC. This translates into CASRGGRSYEQYF. This chain uses TRBV13 with TRBJ2-7; 8 nucleotides line up with TRBD2. J gave up 1 base and V 8 bases, and 4 bases lay outside the gene matches. CDR1 is PRHDT and CDR2 is FYEKMQ in the germline V gene (reference sequence). The CDR3 spans 13 residues.

Only one count was recorded for this clonotype. The CDR3 loop is CASSIGTTAYEQYF. The CDR3 DNA follows: TGTGCCAGTAGTATAGGTACGACCGCCTACGAGCAGTACTTC. V gene TRBV19 combines with J gene TRBJ2-7; D is unclear. The CDR3 loop spans 14 amino acids. CDR1 is LNHDA, CDR2 SQIVND, per germline (reference sequence). V was pared by 1 base and J by 2 bases, with 9 bases between.

This clonotype occurred many times. The V gene is TRBV7-9, the J gene TRBJ1-1, with D uncertain. Germline CDR1 is SEHNR and CDR2 is FQNEAQ (reference sequence). The CDR3 sequence is 14 residues long. V was shortened by 3 bases and J by 5 bases, with 13 bases between the two germline ends. The DNA for the CDR3 is TGTGCCAGCAGCTTTGTGGGATCGGGTACTGAAGCTTTCTTT. It codes for CASSFVGSGTEAFF.

This chain joins TRBV4-3 and TRBJ2-5; 12 bases match TRBD2. The CDR3 has 15 amino acids. After removal of 1 base from V and 4 bases from J, the junction contained 1 base not matched to a gene. Germline V CDR1 and CDR2: LGHNA, YSLEER. CDR3 residues: CASSQASGRGETQYF. CDR3 nucleotide sequence: TGCGCCAGCAGCCAAGCTAGCGGGAGGGGAGAGACCCAGTACTTC.

The rearrangement joins TRBV9 to TRBJ2-5, with a tentative D call TRBD2 (5 bases). Trimming left V 2 bases short and J 0 bases short, with 11 bases between. The CDR3 runs 15 residues. Germline V gene lookup returns CDR1 SGDLS and CDR2 YYNGEE. In nucleotides, the CDR3 is TGTGCCAGCAGCGTCTCTTCGGGGTACCAAGAGACCCAGTACTTC. This sequence encodes CASSVSSGYQETQYF.

This chain links TRBV28 with TRBJ2-7, with D perhaps given as TRBD1 or TRBD2 (5 bases each). CDR1 and CDR2 (germline): MDHEN, SYDVKM. The CDR3 is 13 amino acids. V dropped 8 bases and J dropped 4 bases, with 15 bases sitting between them. In DNA, the CDR3 is TGTGCCAGCCAAACCGGGACGGGGTACGAGCAGTACTTC. Its protein is CASQTGTGYEQYF.

The genes are TRBV11-1 and TRBJ1-4, with a tentative D call TRBD1 (5 bases). The CDR3 has 15 residues. V dropped 6 bases and J dropped 0 bases, with 11 bases sitting between them. CDR1 is SGHAT, CDR2 FQDESV, per germline (reference sequence). CDR3 in amino acids: CASRISRATNEKLFF. The CDR3, as DNA: TGTGCCAGCAGAATATCCAGGGCAACTAATGAAAAACTGTTTTTT.

This clonotype has only a few counts. This chain connects TRBV20-1 to TRBJ2-3; the match to TRBD2 covers 15 bases. V lost 6 bases and J lost 5; bases outside the gene matches: 9. The CDR3 loop spans 16 amino acids. Germline CDR1 and CDR2: DFQATT and SNEGSKA (reference sequence). This CDR3 is CSAKRGGLAGGDTQYF. The DNA of the CDR3 is TGCAGTGCCAAGAGGGGGGGACTAGCGGGAGGAGATACGCAGTATTTT.

This clonotype appeared a few times. The V gene is TRBV7-2, the J gene TRBJ1-1, with D unresolved. The CDR3 consists of 12 residues. Germline V CDR1 and CDR2: SGHTA, FQGNSA. V was pared by 2 bases and J by 3 bases, with 4 bases between. DNA of the CDR3: TGTGCCAGCAGCTTAAGCCACACTGAAGCTTTCTTT. As protein: CASSLSHTEAFF.